The entry below gives a single TCR beta chain sequence along with its context. The antigen is undetermined. The PCR contained 60 Vbeta and 13 Jbeta primers. Profiling relied on immunoSEQ multiplex PCR, and the TCRdb table lists in-frame clones only, not all of them. This sample has about 160,000 clones, with roughly 76% found just once. Germline CDR1 LNHDA, CDR2 SQIVND (reference sequence). The V and J ends lost 4 bases and 0 bases respectively, with 13 bases between them. The CDR3 consists of 17 residues. The data originate from a study of cytomegalovirus exposure and HLA in healthy donors. Study outcomes and limitations: In a later analysis, TCR association rates varied by HLA locus: DRB1 most, HLA-C fewest. Listed as cytomegalovirus-associated were 150 or so TCR beta chains. Most sequenced TCRs were rare (though some public TCRs occurred in many donors).

Sequenced material: PBMCs. The receptor was isolated from a woman aged 45-60 years in good health and CMV-seronegative. This chain connects TRBV19 to TRBJ2-6; possible D gene TRBD1, 5 bases. CDR3 protein: CASSTTVSSSGANVLTF. In DNA form, the CDR3 reads TGTGCCAGTAGTACGACAGTATCGAGCTCTGGGGCCAACGTCCTGACTTTC.